The clone carrying this T cell receptor beta chain was observed a single time. Its specificity is unknown. The data stem from a study of cytomegalovirus exposure and HLA in healthy donors. At the level of the study: Previous work identified roughly 120 million unique TCR beta sequences from 150 million to 200 million T cells.

This CDR3 has 11 residues. Germline V gene data show CDR1 as DFQATT and CDR2 as SNEGSKA (reference sequence). Study observations and caveats: Apparent HLA restriction characterized most CMV-associated TCR beta chains in a later analysis. Cytomegalovirus association was assigned to about 150 TCR beta chains. Presence/absence analysis assumed near-uniform sequencing depth across donors.

Primers included in the PCR were 60 Vbeta and 13 Jbeta primers. TCRdb's copy holds only in-frame clones and misses some; the assay was immunoSEQ multiplex PCR. In the table there are 170,000 or so clones, about 80% of which are singletons. The sequencing input was PBMCs. The V call is TRBV20-1, the J call TRBJ1-2, with D uncertain. The sequence was obtained from a woman in her forties or fifties in good health and CMV-seropositive. This CDR3 reads CRGASNYGYTF. The CDR3 DNA sequence: TGCCGAGGCGCTTCTAACTATGGCTACACCTTC.